One and the same sample provided the 32 T cell receptor beta chains below, sequenced in a study of blood T cells in healthy people across ages. With a J-beta primer mix and a sample-barcoded 5' primer, a second PCR ran about 6 to 11 cycles. A single record per CDR3 protein comes from TCRdb applying MiXCR to the 5' RACE reads. The sample consists of 1.5 million to 2 million distinct CDR3 sequences, approximately 50% of them appearing once. Sequencing was carried out using blood. The receptors here all came from a woman in her thirties or forties in good health.

This chain connects TRBV7-2 to TRBJ2-5, with TRBD1 identical over 11 bases. The CDR3 runs 15 residues. Trimming cost V 1 base and J 9 bases; bases outside gene matches: 7. Germline CDR1 is SGHTA and CDR2 is FQGNSA. CDR3 nucleotide sequence: TGTGCCAGCAGCTTAGGGACAGGGGGCATGGAGGCCCAGTACTTC. This codes for CASSLGTGGMEAQYF.

This chain joins TRBV4-1 and TRBJ2-4, with D perhaps matching TRBD1 or TRBD2 (5 bases each). This CDR3 region has 18 residues. Looked up from germline, CDR1 is MGHRA and CDR2 is YSYEKL. Trimming shortened V by 4 bases and J by 0 bases, and 19 bases separated the two germline ends. CDR3 in amino acids: CASSPPAPPGLAKNIQYF. CDR3 nucleotides: TGCGCCAGCAGCCCCCCTGCACCTCCGGGGCTAGCCAAAAACATTCAGTACTTC.

In its sample, this clonotype was seen a few times. The chain employs TRBV29-1 and TRBJ2-3; the D gene is possibly TRBD2 (6 bases). This CDR3 has 12 residues. Looked up from germline, CDR1 is SQVTM and CDR2 is ANQGSEA. CDR3 loop: CSGWTITDTQYF. The CDR3 DNA sequence: TGCAGTGGTTGGACTATTACAGATACGCAGTATTTT.

There are a few counts of this clonotype. The chain joins TRBV2 to TRBJ2-3; 8 nucleotides match TRBD2. CDR1 and CDR2 from the germline V gene are SNHLY and FYNNEI. This CDR3 is built from 18 residues. With 4 bases clipped from V and 0 bases from J, the junction kept 12 bases outside the gene matches. The CDR3 reads CASSGNSGAVVSTDTQYF. CDR3 coding DNA: TGTGCCAGCAGTGGTAATAGCGGGGCCGTCGTTAGCACAGATACGCAGTATTTT.

The sample holds a few counts of this clonotype. J is TRBJ2-1 and V is TRBV29-1; D unclear. The ends were cut back, 7 bases at V and 6 bases at J, with 22 bases in the middle. The CDR3 consists of 15 residues. Germline CDR1 reads SQVTM; CDR2 reads ANQGSEA. The CDR3, as DNA: TGCAGCGCACACCCGACTCCGGGTTTACGCAATGAGCAGTTCTTC. This sequence encodes CSAHPTPGLRNEQFF.

The V call is TRBV4-3, the J call TRBJ1-2; a possible D gene is TRBD1 (5 bases). V lost 0 bases and J lost 8, with 22 bases in between. This CDR3 spans 17 amino acids. Germline assignment: CDR1 LGHNA and CDR2 YSLEER. The CDR3 here is CASSQDRGTEIPWGYTF. CDR3 nucleotides: TGCGCCAGCAGCCAAGATCGGGGGACGGAGATACCCTGGGGCTACACCTTC.

This clonotype was seen a few times. V is TRBV3-1 and J is TRBJ2-1; 7 nucleotides agree with TRBD1. Germline assignment: CDR1 LGHDT and CDR2 YNNKEL (reference sequence). Losses at the gene ends were 0 bases for V and 4 bases for J; bases not matched to a gene: 9. The CDR3 loop spans 17 amino acids. The DNA for the CDR3 is TGTGCCAGCAGCCAAGATGGAATAGGGGGCGATTACAATGAGCAGTTCTTC. It encodes CASSQDGIGGDYNEQFF.

This clonotype was seen just once. The CDR3: CASSETGSDQPQHF. In DNA, the CDR3 is TGTGCCAGCAGTGAAACAGGTTCTGATCAGCCCCAGCATTTT. This rearrangement joins TRBV2 to TRBJ1-5, with D possibly matching TRBD1 (5 bases). The germline CDR1 and CDR2 sequences are SNHLY and FYNNEI. The CDR3 totals 14 residues. The V and J ends lost 2 bases and 5 bases respectively, with 10 bases between them.

The chain recombines TRBV24-1 with TRBJ2-2, with 14 bases aligning to TRBD2. This CDR3 comprises 17 residues. After removal of 7 bases from V and 6 bases from J, the junction contained 9 bases not matched to a gene. Germline assignment: CDR1 KGHDR and CDR2 SFDVKD. CDR3 coding DNA: TGTGCCACCAGCAGGACTAGCGGGGGGCCGAGATCCGGGGAGCTGTTTTTT. As protein: CATSRTSGGPRSGELFF.

The chain employs TRBV4-2 and TRBJ1-4, with D tentatively TRBD1 (6 bases). CDR1 and CDR2 (germline): LGHNA, YNFKEQ. V dropped 2 bases and J dropped 3 bases, with 10 bases sitting between them. The CDR3 sequence is 15 residues long. The CDR3 loop is CASSQPQGANEKLFF. The CDR3 DNA reads TGTGCCAGCAGCCAACCACAGGGTGCTAATGAAAAACTGTTTTTT.

The gene calls are TRBV7-2 and TRBJ2-5; weak D call: TRBD2 (7 bases). Between the trimmed V and J ends, which lost 5 bases and 2 bases, there was a span of 15 bases. The CDR3 is 15 amino acids. CDR1 and CDR2 from the germline V gene are SGHTA and FQGNSA. This chain's CDR3 is CASSGGGGLQETQYF. CDR3 nucleotide sequence: TGTGCCAGCAGCGGGGGAGGGGGGCTACAAGAGACCCAGTACTTC.

To note about this clonotype: Mismatch with germline at one junction end may stem from a read error. The V gene is TRBV20-1, the J gene TRBJ1-5; maybe TRBD1 (5 bases). This CDR3 is built from 15 residues. In germline, CDR1 is DFQATT, CDR2 SNEGSKA (reference sequence). The CDR3 loop reads CSARPGGVVNQPRHF. CDR3 sequence (DNA): TGCAGTGCTAGGCCGGGGGGGGTTGTCAATCAGCCCCGGCATTTT.

The chain has TRBV6-4 and TRBJ2-1; D tentatively reads TRBD1 or TRBD2 (6 bases each). The CDR3 is 13 residues long. Germline V CDR1 and CDR2: MRHNA, SNTAGT. V was clipped by 3 bases and J by 8 bases, with 11 bases between them. The CDR3 DNA reads TGTGCCAGCAGTGAGGGGGGCAGGGATGAGCAGTTCTTC. Its protein product is CASSEGGRDEQFF.

The rearrangement joins TRBV15 to TRBJ2-1, with D perhaps matching TRBD1 (6 bases). The germline CDR1 and CDR2 sequences are LNHNV and YYDKDF (reference sequence). Trimming took 5 bases from V and 4 from J, leaving 21 bases between them. The CDR3 length is 17 residues. The CDR3 region has the DNA TGTGCCACCAGCGGGGGCCCTGGAAGACCAGTTTACAATGAGCAGTTCTTC. It specifies CATSGGPGRPVYNEQFF. Full variable domain (missing parts from reference TRBV15 and TRBJ2-1): DAMVIQNPRYQVTQFGKPVTLSCSQTLNHNVMYWYQQKSSQAPKLLFHYYDKDFNNEADTPDNFQSRRPNTSFCFLDIRSPGLGDTAMYLCATSGGPGRPVYNEQFFGPGTRLTVL.

The V call is TRBV12-3 or TRBV12-4, the J call TRBJ2-1, with D unresolved. The CDR3 extends over 13 amino acids. Deletions cut 3 bases from V and 7 bases from J, with 10 bases between. The CDR3 here is CASSFKNANEQFF. CDR3 sequence (DNA): TGTGCCAGCAGTTTCAAAAATGCTAATGAGCAGTTCTTC.

This CDR3 is CASSTIPFVQYF. The DNA for the CDR3 is TGTGCCAGCAGCACGATCCCTTTTGTGCAGTACTTC. J is TRBJ2-5 and V is TRBV11-2; no firm D call. Germline-derived CDR1 and CDR2 are SGHAT and FQNNGV. The CDR3 consists of 12 residues. V shed 5 bases and J shed 11 bases, with 15 bases lying between them.

V usage is TRBV6-2 or TRBV6-3 and J usage is TRBJ1-2, with D unclear. The germline V and J ends were trimmed by 6 bases and 4 bases, with 12 bases remaining between them. Germline values: CDR1 MNHEY, CDR2 SVGEGT. There are 13 residues in the CDR3. This CDR3 is CASRGSSSYGYTF. In nucleotides, the CDR3 is TGTGCCAGCAGGGGATCTTCGAGCTATGGCTACACCTTC.

The chain recombines TRBV13 with TRBJ2-4, with D unclear. Judging by the DNA end, TRBJ2-7 fits better; the J call may be wrong. Germline V gene data show CDR1 as PRHDT and CDR2 as FYEKMQ (reference sequence). This CDR3 spans 15 amino acids. This chain's CDR3 is CASSLGGLRSYEQYF. CDR3 coding DNA: TGTGCCAGCAGCTTAGGAGGGTTAAGGAGCTACGAGCAGTACTTC.

The rearrangement uses TRBV6-6 and TRBJ1-4; no definite D call. The CDR3 extends over 16 amino acids. V lost 2 bases to trimming and J lost 0 bases, with 10 bases between them. The germline V gene encodes CDR1 MNHNY and CDR2 SVGAGI (reference sequence). Here the CDR3 DNA reads TGTGCCAGCAGTTACGATAACAGCGCAACTAATGAAAAACTGTTTTTT. It codes for CASSYDNSATNEKLFF.

This chain links TRBV4-2 with TRBJ2-3, with TRBD2 identical over 12 bases. This CDR3 has 16 amino acids. CDR1 and CDR2 (germline): LGHNA, YNFKEQ. V trimming: 3 bases; J trimming: 3 bases; junction bases outside the gene matches: 4. CDR3 sequence reads: CASSQPTSGSTDTQYF. CDR3 coding DNA: TGTGCCAGCAGCCAGCCGACTAGCGGGAGTACAGATACGCAGTATTTT.

This clonotype came up a few times. CDR3 nucleotides: TGTGCCAGCAGTTACTTTCCCGGCAGGTCCATTTTTGACATTCAGTACTTC. It yields the protein CASSYFPGRSIFDIQYF. This chain uses TRBV6-2 or TRBV6-3 with TRBJ2-4; D gene ambiguous. The V end lost 1 base, the J end lost 8 bases, and 21 bases lay between the germline ends. The CDR3 loop spans 17 amino acids. The germline gives CDR1 MNHEY, CDR2 SVGEGT.

On this clonotype: One end of the junction fails to match germline, which may point to a read error. The J gene is TRBJ2-7, the V gene TRBV7-9, with TRBD1 matching 10 bases. There are 17 residues in the CDR3. In germline, CDR1 is SEHNR, CDR2 FQNEAQ (reference sequence). The CDR3 DNA follows: TGTACCAGCAGCGGGCCTCCGATAGGACAGGGGGCCTACGAGCAGTACTTC. It codes for CTSSGPPIGQGAYEQYF.

This clonotype was picked up a small number of times. CDR3 residues: CASSTYPGTSGGGHYEQYF. CDR3 nucleotide sequence: TGTGCCAGCAGTACCTACCCCGGGACTAGCGGGGGGGGACACTACGAGCAGTACTTC. This chain uses TRBV28 with TRBJ2-4; 16 bases agree with TRBD2. TRBJ2-7 matches the DNA end more closely, so the J call is doubtful. This CDR3 region has 19 residues. The germline gives CDR1 MDHEN, CDR2 SYDVKM.

V usage is TRBV7-8 and J usage is TRBJ2-5; 7 bases align to TRBD1. J lost 2 bases, V lost 2 bases, and 17 bases had no gene match. Germline CDR1 reads SGHVS; CDR2 reads FQNEAQ. The CDR3 spans 19 residues. DNA for the CDR3: TGTGCCAGCAGCTTAACCCGGACAGGCCCCACCGAAACTCAAGAGACCCAGTACTTC. Protein sequence: CASSLTRTGPTETQETQYF.

This clonotype was observed a handful of times. At one end the junction does not follow the germline gene, possibly because of a read error. The chain employs TRBV4-3 and TRBJ2-5; 7 bases are shared with TRBD1. The CDR3 sequence is 15 residues long. Germline-derived CDR1 and CDR2 are LGHNA and YSLEER. The CDR3 reads CASSKETRGRETQYF. The CDR3, as DNA: TGCGCCAGCAGCAAAGAGACGAGGGGGCGAGAGACCCAGTACTTC.

This clonotype showed up just once. V is TRBV4-1 and J is TRBJ1-1, with no clear D. Trimming removed 1 base at V and 2 bases at J, with 17 bases between. This CDR3 has 17 amino acids. Germline lookup yields CDR1 MGHRA and CDR2 YSYEKL. The CDR3 spells CASSQGALRLLNTEAFF. The CDR3, as DNA: TGCGCCAGCAGCCAAGGGGCATTACGATTGTTAAACACTGAAGCTTTCTTT.

The chain carries TRBV3-1 and TRBJ1-2; D remains ambiguous. Trimming shortened V by 2 bases and J by 4 bases, and 11 bases separated the two germline ends. The CDR3 spans 14 residues. Germline loops: CDR1 LGHDT, CDR2 YNNKEL (reference sequence). For the CDR3, the DNA is TGTGCCAGCAGCCAACAGGACTTAACCTATGGCTACACCTTC. It encodes CASSQQDLTYGYTF. Supplemented by reference TRBV3-1 and TRBJ1-2, the full variable domain reads DTAVSQTPKYLVTQMGNDKSIKCEQNLGHDTMYWYKQDSKKFLKIMFSYNNKELIINETVPNRFSPKSPDKAHLNLHINSLELGDSAVYFCASSQQDLTYGYTFGSGTRLTVV.

In its sample, this clonotype was seen a few times. The chain carries TRBV7-2 and TRBJ1-2; D might be TRBD1 (6 bases). Trimming removed 5 bases from V and 4 bases from J, with 14 bases in between. This CDR3 contains 14 residues. Per the germline V gene, CDR1 is SGHTA and CDR2 is FQGNSA. CDR3 residues: CASSIYRDSYGYTF. Here the CDR3 DNA reads TGTGCCAGCAGCATCTACAGGGATTCCTATGGCTACACCTTC.

The gene calls are TRBV7-9 and TRBJ1-6; 7 bases align to TRBD1. V dropped 3 bases and J dropped 3; count of bases not matched to a gene: 8. Germline assignment: CDR1 SEHNR and CDR2 FQNEAQ (reference sequence). The CDR3 length is 17 residues. The CDR3 DNA follows: TGTGCCAGCAGCTTCTTCCAGGGGGGGATCTATAATTCACCCCTCCACTTT. Protein: CASSFFQGGIYNSPLHF.

This clonotype has more than one count but fewer than ten. The rearrangement uses TRBV20-1 and TRBJ1-5, with 12 bases fitting TRBD1. V shed 6 bases and J 3 bases; nucleotides not matched to a gene: 9. Germline CDR1 is DFQATT and CDR2 is SNEGSKA (reference sequence). This CDR3 has 16 residues. The CDR3 bases are TGCAGTGCCCCGGGACAGGGGGCTTTTGTCAATCAGCCCCAGCATTTT. Translation gives CSAPGQGAFVNQPQHF.

The chain employs TRBV6-5 and TRBJ1-2, with 7 positions matching TRBD1. V shed 0 bases, J shed 2 bases, and the junction held 3 bases outside the gene matches. CDR3 length: 15 residues. From germline, CDR1 is MNHEY and CDR2 SVGAGI. For the CDR3, the DNA is TGTGCCAGCAGTTACTCGGCACAGGGGAACTATGGCTACACCTTC. Encoded protein: CASSYSAQGNYGYTF.

This clonotype occurred a few times. The genes are TRBV6-2 or TRBV6-3 and TRBJ1-6; TRBD1 might be the D (6 bases). V was cut by 6 bases and J by 7 bases, with 16 bases left in between. CDR1 is MNHEY and CDR2 is SVGEGT in the germline V gene. The CDR3 is 15 residues long. This chain's CDR3 is CASRPQGRLNSPLHF. CDR3 DNA sequence: TGTGCCAGCAGGCCCCAGGGGCGCCTGAATTCACCCCTCCACTTT.